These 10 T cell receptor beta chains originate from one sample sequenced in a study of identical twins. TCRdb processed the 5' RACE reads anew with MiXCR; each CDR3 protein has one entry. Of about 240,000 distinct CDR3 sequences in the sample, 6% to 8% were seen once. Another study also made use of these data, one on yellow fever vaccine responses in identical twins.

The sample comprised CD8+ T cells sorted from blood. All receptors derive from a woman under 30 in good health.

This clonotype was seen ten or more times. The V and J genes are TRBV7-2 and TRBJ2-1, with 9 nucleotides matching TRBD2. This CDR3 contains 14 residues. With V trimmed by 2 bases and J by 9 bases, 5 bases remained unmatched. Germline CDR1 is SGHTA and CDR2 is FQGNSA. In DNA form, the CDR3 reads TGTGCCAGCAGCTTATTACTAGCGGGTTTTGAGCAGTTCTTC. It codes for CASSLLLAGFEQFF.

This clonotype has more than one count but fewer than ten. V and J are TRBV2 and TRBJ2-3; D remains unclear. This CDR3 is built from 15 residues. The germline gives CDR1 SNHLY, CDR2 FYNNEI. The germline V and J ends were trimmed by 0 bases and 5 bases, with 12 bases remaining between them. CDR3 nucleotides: TGTGCCAGCAGTGAAGCAGGGCTTATAGGAGATACGCAGTATTTT. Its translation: CASSEAGLIGDTQYF.

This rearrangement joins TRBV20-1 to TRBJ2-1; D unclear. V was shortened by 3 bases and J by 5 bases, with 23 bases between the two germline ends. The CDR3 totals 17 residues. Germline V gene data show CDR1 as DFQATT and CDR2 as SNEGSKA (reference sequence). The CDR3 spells CSASDLSRIERDNEQFF. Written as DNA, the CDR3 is TGCAGTGCTAGTGATCTATCGAGGATCGAGAGAGACAATGAGCAGTTCTTC.

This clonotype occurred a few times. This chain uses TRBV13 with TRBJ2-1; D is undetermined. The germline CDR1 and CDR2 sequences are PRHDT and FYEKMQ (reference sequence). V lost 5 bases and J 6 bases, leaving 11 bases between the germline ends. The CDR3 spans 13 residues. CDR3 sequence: CASSPPGSNEQFF. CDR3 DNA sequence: TGTGCCAGCAGCCCCCCCGGGTCCAATGAGCAGTTCTTC.

The CDR3 loop is CASSPRGDVNEQYF. Here the CDR3 DNA reads TGTGCCAGCTCACCACGGGGAGACGTGAACGAGCAGTACTTC. The chain employs TRBV18 and TRBJ2-7, with TRBD2 as a possible D gene (5 bases). Trimming shortened V by 1 base and J by 5 bases, and 12 bases separated the two germline ends. Germline V CDR1 and CDR2: KGHSH, LQKENI. The CDR3 is made up of 14 amino acids.

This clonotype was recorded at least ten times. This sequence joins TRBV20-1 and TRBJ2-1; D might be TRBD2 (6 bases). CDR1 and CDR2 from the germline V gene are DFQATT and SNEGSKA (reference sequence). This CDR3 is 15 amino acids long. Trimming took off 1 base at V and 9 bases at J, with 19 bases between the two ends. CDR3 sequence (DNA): TGCAGTGCTAGAGTCACCGGGACTCCGAATCGTGAGCAGTTCTTC. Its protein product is CSARVTGTPNREQFF.

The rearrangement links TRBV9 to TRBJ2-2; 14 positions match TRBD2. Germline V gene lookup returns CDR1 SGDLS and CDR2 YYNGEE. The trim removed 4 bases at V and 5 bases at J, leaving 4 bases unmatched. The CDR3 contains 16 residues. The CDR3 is CASSPGTSGSTGELFF. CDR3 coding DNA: TGTGCCAGCAGCCCAGGGACTAGCGGGAGTACCGGGGAGCTGTTTTTT.

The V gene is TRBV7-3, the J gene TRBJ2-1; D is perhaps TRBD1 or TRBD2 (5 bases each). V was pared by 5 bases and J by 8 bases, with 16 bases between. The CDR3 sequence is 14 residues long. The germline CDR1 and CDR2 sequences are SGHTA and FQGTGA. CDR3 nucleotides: TGTGCCAGCAGCCCAGGGACCCCATGGGATGAGCAGTTCTTC. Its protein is CASSPGTPWDEQFF.

The CDR3 loop is CASSSTESNEQFF. The DNA for the CDR3 is TGTGCCAGCAGCTCGACAGAATCCAATGAGCAGTTCTTC. The rearrangement uses TRBV7-9 and TRBJ2-1, with D possibly being TRBD1 (5 bases). The V gene's germline CDR1 is SEHNR and CDR2 FQNEAQ (reference sequence). CDR3 length: 13 amino acids. V was cut by 4 bases and J by 6 bases, with 10 bases left in between.

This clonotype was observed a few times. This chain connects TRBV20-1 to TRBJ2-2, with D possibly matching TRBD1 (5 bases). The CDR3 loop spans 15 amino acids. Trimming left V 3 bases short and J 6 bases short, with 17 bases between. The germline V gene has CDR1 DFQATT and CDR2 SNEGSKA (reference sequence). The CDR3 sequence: CSARDLEDTAGELFF. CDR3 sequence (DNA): TGCAGTGCTAGGGACCTCGAGGACACTGCCGGGGAGCTGTTTTTT.